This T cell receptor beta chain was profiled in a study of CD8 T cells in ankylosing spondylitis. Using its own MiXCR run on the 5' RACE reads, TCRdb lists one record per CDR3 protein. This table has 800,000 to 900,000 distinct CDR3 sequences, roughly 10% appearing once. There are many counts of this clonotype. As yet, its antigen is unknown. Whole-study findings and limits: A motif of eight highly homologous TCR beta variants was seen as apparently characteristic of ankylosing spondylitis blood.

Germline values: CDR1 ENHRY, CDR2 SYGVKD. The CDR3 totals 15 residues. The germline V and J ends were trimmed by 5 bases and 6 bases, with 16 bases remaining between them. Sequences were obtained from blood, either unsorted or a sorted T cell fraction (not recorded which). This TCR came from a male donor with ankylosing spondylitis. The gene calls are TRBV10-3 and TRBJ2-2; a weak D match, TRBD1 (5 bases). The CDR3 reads CAISNWGSRPGELFF. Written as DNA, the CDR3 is TGTGCCATCAGTAATTGGGGCTCGAGGCCCGGGGAGCTGTTTTTT.